These 6 T cell receptor beta chains originate from one sample sequenced in a study of T cells after posttransplantation cyclophosphamide (dated by TCRdb to about 2016). In light of the paper, this sample's treatment or condition label describes: high-dose cyclophosphamide on days +3 and +4 as single-agent GVHD prophylaxis. Patients in the PTCy group got busulfan and fludarabine conditioning, a marrow graft from a related or unrelated donor, and cyclophosphamide on days +3 and +4. Library preparation used the immunoSEQ multiplex PCR assay. Sourced from immuneACCESS, this table was stored by TCRdb with only in-frame sequences that have V and J called. A share of the clones is absent; for the studies checked, an unresolved V gene accounts for under half, and the remainder has no known explanation. This sample comprises 35,000 to 40,000 clones, roughly 78% of them detected only once. The ten top clones hold 6.5% to 9.5% of the sample.

This material consisted of CD4+ T cells sorted from blood, taken roughly 2,000 days after a stem cell transplant with posttransplant cyclophosphamide. Source of these receptors: a female patient in her 40s who received an allogeneic stem cell transplant from a related donor, was CMV-positive, and had no GVHD. After transplantation, some T cells may belong to the graft donor instead of the recipient.

The chain is built from TRBV6-6 and TRBJ1-6; no clear D. The CDR3 contains 15 residues. V was trimmed by 0 bases and J by 7 bases, leaving 10 bases between them. Germline CDR1 reads MNHNY; CDR2 reads SVGAGI (reference sequence). CDR3 residues: CASSYSTQHNSPLHF. CDR3 DNA sequence: TGTGCCAGCAGTTACTCGACACAGCACAATTCACCCCTCCACTTT.

This clone was observed a few times. The germline gene is not matched at one end of the junction; a read error may be the cause. The genes are TRBV7-7 and TRBJ2-1, with D unresolved. Germline lookup yields CDR1 SSHAT and CDR2 FNYEAQ (reference sequence). This CDR3 has 12 amino acids. CDR3 bases: TGTGCTAGCAGCCGGCCTCAGGTTGAGCAGTTCTTC. Translation gives CASSRPQVEQFF.

The CDR3 protein is CASSDFAGVSGANVLTF. CDR3 bases: TGCGCCAGCAGTGATTTTGCAGGTGTATCTGGGGCCAACGTCCTGACTTTC. The J gene is TRBJ2-6, the V gene TRBV10-2; D is unresolved. CDR3 length equals 17 residues. Trimming removed 3 bases from V and 1 base from J, with 13 bases in between. Germline V CDR1 and CDR2: WSHSY, SAAADI.

The chain employs TRBV10-1 and TRBJ2-2, with 8 bases identical to TRBD1. This CDR3 is built from 14 residues. Looked up from germline, CDR1 is WNHNN and CDR2 is SYGVQD (reference sequence). Trimming at V came to 5 bases and at J to 7 bases, leaving 6 bases not matched to a gene. DNA for the CDR3: TGCGCCAGCAGTCGGACAGGGAATGTCGGGGAGCTGTTTTTT. This translates into CASSRTGNVGELFF.

Regarding this clone: At one end the junction does not follow the germline gene, possibly because of a read error. This chain uses TRBV19 with TRBJ2-2; D is uncertain. The CDR3 consists of 13 residues. Germline V gene data show CDR1 as LNHDA and CDR2 as SQIVND (reference sequence). CDR3 residues: CASSILNIGELFF. CDR3 nucleotide sequence: TGTGCCAGTAGTATTCTCAACATCGGGGAGCTGTTTTTT.

This clone appeared a single time. The J gene is TRBJ2-2, the V gene TRBV5-1; D is perhaps TRBD1 (7 bases). This CDR3 is 17 amino acids long. The V gene lost 0 bases and the J gene lost 11 bases, with 23 bases spanning the gap. The germline V gene encodes CDR1 SGHRS and CDR2 YFSETQ. The CDR3 is CASSLDGGGASAGELFF. In nucleotides, the CDR3 is TGCGCCAGCAGCTTGGATGGAGGGGGCGCCTCGGCGGGAGAGCTGTTTTTT. Together with reference TRBV5-1 and TRBJ2-2, the CDR3 gives the full variable domain: KAGVTQTPRYLIKTRGQQVTLSCSPISGHRSVSWYQQTPGQGLQFLFEYFSETQRNKGNFPGRFSGRQFSNSRSEMNVSTLELGDSALYLCASSLDGGGASAGELFFGEGSRLTVL.